This T cell receptor (beta chain) was captured by sequencing in a study of T-cell memory formation after mild COVID-19. Study in general: Clusters were largely donor specific.

This clonotype was seen a handful of times. Its antigen is unknown. 5'RACE primed from the constant segment yielded TCR alpha and TCR beta cDNA libraries bearing sample barcodes and UMIs. TCRdb re-derived calls from the 5' RACE reads in MiXCR, one entry per CDR3 protein. The sample gives over 500,000 distinct CDR3 sequences, about 18% of which show up once; roughly 8.2% is in the top ten. General study points: While clones contracting from day 15 to 85 were balanced between CD4 and CD8, later expanders leaned CD4+. Pre-infection memory held some responding clones, suggesting pre-existing cross-reactive T cells responded.

CDR3 size: 13 residues. J lost 2 bases, V lost 5 bases, and 5 bases had no gene match. The germline V gene has CDR1 DFQATT and CDR2 SNEGSKA (reference sequence). This TCR was sampled from an adult woman who had mild COVID-19 (a few samples of this study predate the infection). Cell type and time point are not known. The V and J genes are TRBV20-1 and TRBJ2-5, with TRBD1 identical over 7 bases. Sequenced material: PBMCs or a T cell subset sorted from them (not recorded which). The CDR3 sequence: CSAAGTAQETQYF. The DNA for the CDR3 is TGCAGTGCTGCTGGGACAGCGCAAGAGACCCAGTACTTC.